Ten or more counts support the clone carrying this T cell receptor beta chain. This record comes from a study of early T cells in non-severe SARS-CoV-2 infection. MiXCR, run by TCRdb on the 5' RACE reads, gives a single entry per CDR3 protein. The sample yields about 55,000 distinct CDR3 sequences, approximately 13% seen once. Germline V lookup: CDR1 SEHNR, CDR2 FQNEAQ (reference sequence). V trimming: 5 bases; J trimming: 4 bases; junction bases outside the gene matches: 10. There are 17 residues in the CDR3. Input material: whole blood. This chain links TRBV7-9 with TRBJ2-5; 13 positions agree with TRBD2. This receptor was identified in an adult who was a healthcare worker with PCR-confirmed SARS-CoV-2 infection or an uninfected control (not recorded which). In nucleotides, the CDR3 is TGTGCCAGCAGCCCGGGACTAGCGGGGTCTCTATTAGAGACCCAGTACTTC. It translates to CASSPGLAGSLLETQYF.